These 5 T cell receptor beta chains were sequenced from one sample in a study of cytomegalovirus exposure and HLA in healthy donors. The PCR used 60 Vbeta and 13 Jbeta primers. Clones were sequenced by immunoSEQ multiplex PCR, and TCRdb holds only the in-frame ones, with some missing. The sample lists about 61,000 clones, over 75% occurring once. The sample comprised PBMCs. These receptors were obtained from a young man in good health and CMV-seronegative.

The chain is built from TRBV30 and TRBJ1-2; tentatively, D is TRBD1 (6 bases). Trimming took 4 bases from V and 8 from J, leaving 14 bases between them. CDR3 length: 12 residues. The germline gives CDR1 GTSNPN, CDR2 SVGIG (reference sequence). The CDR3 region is CAWNGQPEGYTF. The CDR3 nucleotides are TGTGCCTGGAACGGACAGCCTGAGGGCTACACCTTC.

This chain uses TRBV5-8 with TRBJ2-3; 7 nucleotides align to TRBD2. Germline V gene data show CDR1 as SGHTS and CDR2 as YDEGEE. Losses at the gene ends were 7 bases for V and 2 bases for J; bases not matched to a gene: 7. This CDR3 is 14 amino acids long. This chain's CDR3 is CASLGAGFTDTQYF. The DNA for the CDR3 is TGTGCCAGCTTGGGAGCGGGGTTCACAGATACGCAGTATTTT.

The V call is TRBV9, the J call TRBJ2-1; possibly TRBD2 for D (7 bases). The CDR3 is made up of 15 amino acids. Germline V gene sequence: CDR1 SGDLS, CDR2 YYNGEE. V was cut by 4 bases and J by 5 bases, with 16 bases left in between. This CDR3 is CASSPLGGGDNEQFF. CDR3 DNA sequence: TGTGCCAGCAGCCCCCTAGGGGGGGGCGACAATGAGCAGTTCTTC.

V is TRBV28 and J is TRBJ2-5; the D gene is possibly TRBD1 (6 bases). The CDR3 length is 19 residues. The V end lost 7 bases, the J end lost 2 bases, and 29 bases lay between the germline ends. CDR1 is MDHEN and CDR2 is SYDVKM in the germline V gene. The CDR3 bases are TGTGCCAGCATTCCAGGGGTCCGGGCCACTACAATAAAACAAGAGACCCAGTACTTC. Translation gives CASIPGVRATTIKQETQYF.

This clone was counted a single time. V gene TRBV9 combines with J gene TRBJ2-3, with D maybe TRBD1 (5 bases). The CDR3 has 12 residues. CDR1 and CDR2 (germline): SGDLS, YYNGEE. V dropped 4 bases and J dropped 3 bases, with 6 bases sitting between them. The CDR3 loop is CASSSGTDTQYF. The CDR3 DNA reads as TGTGCCAGCAGCTCAGGGACAGATACGCAGTATTTT.